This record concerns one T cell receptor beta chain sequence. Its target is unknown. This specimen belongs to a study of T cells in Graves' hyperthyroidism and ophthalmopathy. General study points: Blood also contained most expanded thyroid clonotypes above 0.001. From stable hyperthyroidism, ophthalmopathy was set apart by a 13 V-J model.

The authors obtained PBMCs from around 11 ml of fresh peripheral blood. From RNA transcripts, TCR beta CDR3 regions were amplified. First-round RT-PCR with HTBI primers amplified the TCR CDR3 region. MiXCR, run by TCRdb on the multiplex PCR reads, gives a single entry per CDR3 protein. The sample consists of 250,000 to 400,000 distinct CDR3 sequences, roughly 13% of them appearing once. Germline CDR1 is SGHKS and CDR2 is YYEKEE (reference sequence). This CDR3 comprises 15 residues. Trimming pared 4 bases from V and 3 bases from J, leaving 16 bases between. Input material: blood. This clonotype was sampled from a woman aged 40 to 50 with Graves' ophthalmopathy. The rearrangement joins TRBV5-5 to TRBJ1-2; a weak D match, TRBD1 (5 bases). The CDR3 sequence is CASSQRPGLHYGYTF. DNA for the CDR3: TGTGCCAGCAGCCAAAGACCGGGGCTCCACTATGGCTACACCTTC.